These 2 T cell receptor beta chains share one sample of origin, sequenced in a study of cytomegalovirus exposure and HLA in healthy donors (dated by TCRdb to between 2016 and 2019). The library was made by the immunoSEQ multiplex PCR assay. For the multiplex PCR, a mixture combining 60 forward primers for TCR Vbeta segments and 13 reverse primers for TCR Jbeta segments was used. TCRdb carries this immuneACCESS record with in-frame sequences only. Its versions omit some clonotypes, under half of them owing to an unresolved V gene in the studies checked, with the rest unexplained. The sample contains 150,000 to 180,000 clones, roughly four fifths of them found a single time. The top ten clonotypes cover roughly 1.4% of the sample. Input material: PBMCs. Receptors were obtained from a man aged 18-30 years in good health and CMV-seronegative.

The chain has TRBV15 and TRBJ2-5; 7 bases map to TRBD2. Germline values: CDR1 LNHNV, CDR2 YYDKDF (reference sequence). The CDR3 runs to 15 residues. V trimming: 1 base; J trimming: 4 bases; junction bases outside the gene matches: 6. The CDR3 reads CATSRGGEGGETQYF. CDR3 sequence (DNA): TGTGCCACCAGCAGAGGCGGGGAGGGTGGAGAGACCCAGTACTTC.

The rearrangement uses TRBV5-4 and TRBJ2-2; 7 bases map to TRBD2. V trimming: 4 bases; J trimming: 2 bases; junction bases outside the gene matches: 2. Germline loops: CDR1 SGHNT, CDR2 YYREEE (reference sequence). The length of the CDR3 is 14 residues. The CDR3 here is CASSRGGNTGELFF. The CDR3 DNA sequence: TGTGCCAGCAGCCGCGGGGGTAACACCGGGGAGCTGTTTTTT.